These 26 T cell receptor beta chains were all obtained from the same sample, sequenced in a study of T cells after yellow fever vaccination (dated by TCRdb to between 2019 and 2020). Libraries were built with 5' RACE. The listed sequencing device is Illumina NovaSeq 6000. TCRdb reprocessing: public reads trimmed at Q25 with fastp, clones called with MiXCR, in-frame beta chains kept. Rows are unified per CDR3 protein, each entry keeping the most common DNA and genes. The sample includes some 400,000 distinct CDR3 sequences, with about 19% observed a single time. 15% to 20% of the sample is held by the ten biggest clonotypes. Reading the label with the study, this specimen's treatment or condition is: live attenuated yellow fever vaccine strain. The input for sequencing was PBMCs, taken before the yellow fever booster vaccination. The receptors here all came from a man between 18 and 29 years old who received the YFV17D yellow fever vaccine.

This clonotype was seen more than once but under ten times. Here the CDR3 DNA reads TGCGCCAGCAGCCAATTCAGCGGGAACACCGGGGAGCTGTTTTTT. Its translation is CASSQFSGNTGELFF. V and J are TRBV4-1 and TRBJ2-2; TRBD2 is a possible D gene (5 bases). The CDR3 spans 15 residues. CDR1 is MGHRA, CDR2 YSYEKL, per germline. The V end was cut by 2 bases, the J end by 1 base, with 8 bases between.

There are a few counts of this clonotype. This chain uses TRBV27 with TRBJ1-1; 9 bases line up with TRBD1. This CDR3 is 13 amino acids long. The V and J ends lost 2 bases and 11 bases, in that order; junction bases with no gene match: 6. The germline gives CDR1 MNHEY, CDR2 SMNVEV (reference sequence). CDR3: CASSLGGQGAAFF. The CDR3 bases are TGTGCCAGCAGTTTAGGGGGACAGGGCGCGGCTTTCTTT.

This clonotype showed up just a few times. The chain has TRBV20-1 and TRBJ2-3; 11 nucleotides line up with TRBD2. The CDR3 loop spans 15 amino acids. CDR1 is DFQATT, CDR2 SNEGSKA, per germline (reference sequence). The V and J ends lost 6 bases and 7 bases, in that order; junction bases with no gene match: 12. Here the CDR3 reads CSATVFLAGGYTQYF. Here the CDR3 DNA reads TGCAGTGCCACGGTCTTTCTAGCGGGGGGCTATACGCAGTATTTT.

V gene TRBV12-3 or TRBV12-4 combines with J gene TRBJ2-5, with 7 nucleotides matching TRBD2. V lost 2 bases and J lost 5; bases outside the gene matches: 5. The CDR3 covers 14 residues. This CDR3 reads CASSLREGSETQYF. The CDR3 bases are TGTGCCAGCAGTTTAAGGGAGGGTTCTGAGACCCAGTACTTC.

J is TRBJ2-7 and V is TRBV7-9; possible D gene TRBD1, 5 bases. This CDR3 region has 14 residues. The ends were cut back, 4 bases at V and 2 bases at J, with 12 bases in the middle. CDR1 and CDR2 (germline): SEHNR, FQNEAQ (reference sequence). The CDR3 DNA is TGTGCCAGCAGCTACACAGGTCCCCCCTACGAGCAGTACGTC. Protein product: CASSYTGPPYEQYV.

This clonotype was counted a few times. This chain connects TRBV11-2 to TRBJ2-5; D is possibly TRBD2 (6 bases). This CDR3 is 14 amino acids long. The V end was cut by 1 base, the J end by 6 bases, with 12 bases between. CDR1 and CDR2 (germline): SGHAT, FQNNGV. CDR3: CASSLAPAGQTQYF. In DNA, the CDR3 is TGTGCCAGCAGCTTAGCCCCCGCGGGGCAGACCCAGTACTTC. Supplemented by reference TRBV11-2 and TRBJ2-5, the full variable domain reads EAGVAQSPRYKIIEKRQSVAFWCNPISGHATLYWYQQILGQGPKLLIQFQNNGVVDDSQLPKDRFSAERLKGVDSTLKIQPAKLEDSAVYLCASSLAPAGQTQYFGPGTRLLVL.

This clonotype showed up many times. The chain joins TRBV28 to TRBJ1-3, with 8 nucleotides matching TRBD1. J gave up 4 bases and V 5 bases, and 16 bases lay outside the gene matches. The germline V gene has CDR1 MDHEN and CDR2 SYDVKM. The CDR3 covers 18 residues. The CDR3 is CASSPSGQGANIGNTIYF. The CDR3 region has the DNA TGTGCCAGCAGTCCGTCGGGGCAGGGGGCGAATATCGGAAACACCATATATTTT.

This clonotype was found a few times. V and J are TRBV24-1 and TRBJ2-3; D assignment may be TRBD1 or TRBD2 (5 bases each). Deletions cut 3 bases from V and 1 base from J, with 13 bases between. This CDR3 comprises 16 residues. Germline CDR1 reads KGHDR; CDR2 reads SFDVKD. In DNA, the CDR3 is TGTGCCACCAGTGATCCCCAGGGAGCCGGCACAGATACGCAGTATTTT. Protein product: CATSDPQGAGTDTQYF.

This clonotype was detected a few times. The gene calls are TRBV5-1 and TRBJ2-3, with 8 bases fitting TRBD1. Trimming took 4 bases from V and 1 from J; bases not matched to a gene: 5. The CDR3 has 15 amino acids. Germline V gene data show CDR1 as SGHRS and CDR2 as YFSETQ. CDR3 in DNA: TGCGCCAGCAGCGCGGCGGGACAGGGCACAGATACGCAGTATTTT. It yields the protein CASSAAGQGTDTQYF. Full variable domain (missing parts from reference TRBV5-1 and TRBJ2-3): KAGVTQTPRYLIKTRGQQVTLSCSPISGHRSVSWYQQTPGQGLQFLFEYFSETQRNKGNFPGRFSGRQFSNSRSEMNVSTLELGDSALYLCASSAAGQGTDTQYFGPGTRLTVL.

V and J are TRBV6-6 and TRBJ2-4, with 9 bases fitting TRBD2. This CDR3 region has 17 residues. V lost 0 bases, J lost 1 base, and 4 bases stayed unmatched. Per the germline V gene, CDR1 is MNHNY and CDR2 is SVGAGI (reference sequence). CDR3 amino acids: CASSYSILAGAKNIQYF. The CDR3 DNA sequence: TGTGCCAGCAGTTACTCGATCCTAGCGGGGGCCAAAAACATTCAGTACTTC.

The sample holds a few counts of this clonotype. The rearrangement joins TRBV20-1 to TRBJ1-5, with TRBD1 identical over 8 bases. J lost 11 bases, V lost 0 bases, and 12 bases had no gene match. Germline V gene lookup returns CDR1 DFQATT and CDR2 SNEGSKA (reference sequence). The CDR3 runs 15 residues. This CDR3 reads CSAREGRGRQGSQHF. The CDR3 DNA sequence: TGCAGTGCTAGAGAGGGCAGGGGGCGTCAGGGATCCCAGCATTTT.

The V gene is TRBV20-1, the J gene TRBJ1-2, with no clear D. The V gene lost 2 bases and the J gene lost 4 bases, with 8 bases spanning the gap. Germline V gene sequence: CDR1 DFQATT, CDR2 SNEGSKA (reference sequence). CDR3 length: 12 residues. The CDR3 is CSARLQIYGYTF. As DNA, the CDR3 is TGCAGTGCTAGATTACAGATCTATGGCTACACCTTC.

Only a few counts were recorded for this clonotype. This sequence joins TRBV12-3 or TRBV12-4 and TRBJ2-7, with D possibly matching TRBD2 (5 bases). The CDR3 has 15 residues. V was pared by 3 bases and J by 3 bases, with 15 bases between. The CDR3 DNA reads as TGTGCCAGCAGTTTCGTGAACACGGGATACTACGAGCAGTACTTC. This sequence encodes CASSFVNTGYYEQYF.

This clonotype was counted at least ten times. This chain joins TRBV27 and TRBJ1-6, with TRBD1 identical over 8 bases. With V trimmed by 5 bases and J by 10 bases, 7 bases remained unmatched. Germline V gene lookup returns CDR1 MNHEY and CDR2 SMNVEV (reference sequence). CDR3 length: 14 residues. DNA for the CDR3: TGTGCCAGCAGTCGCGGACAGGGTGGCTCACCCCTCCACTTT. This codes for CASSRGQGGSPLHF.

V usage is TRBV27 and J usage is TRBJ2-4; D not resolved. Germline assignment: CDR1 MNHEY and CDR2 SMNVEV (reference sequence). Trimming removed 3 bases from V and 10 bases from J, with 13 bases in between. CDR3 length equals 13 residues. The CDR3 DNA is TGTGCCAGCAGTTTTGCGCCCTACGGGATTCAGTACTTC. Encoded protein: CASSFAPYGIQYF.

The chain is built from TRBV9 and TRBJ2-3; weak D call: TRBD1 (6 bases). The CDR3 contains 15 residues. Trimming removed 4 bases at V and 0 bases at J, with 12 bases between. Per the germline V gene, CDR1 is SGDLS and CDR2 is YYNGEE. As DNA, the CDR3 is TGTGCCAGCAGCCCCCGTAGGGGGAGCACAGATACGCAGTATTTT. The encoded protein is CASSPRRGSTDTQYF.

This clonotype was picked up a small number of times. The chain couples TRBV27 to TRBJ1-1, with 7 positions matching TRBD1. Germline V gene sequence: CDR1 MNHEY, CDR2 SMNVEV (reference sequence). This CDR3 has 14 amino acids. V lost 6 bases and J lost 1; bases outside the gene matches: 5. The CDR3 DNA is TGTGCCAGCAGCAAGGGACAGCCGAACACTGAAGCTTTCTTT. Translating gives CASSKGQPNTEAFF.

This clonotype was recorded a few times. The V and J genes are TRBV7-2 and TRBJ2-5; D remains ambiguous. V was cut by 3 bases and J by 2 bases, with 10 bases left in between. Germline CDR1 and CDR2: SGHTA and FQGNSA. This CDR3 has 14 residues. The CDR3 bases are TGTGCCAGCAGCTTCCAGGCTTCACAAGAGACCCAGTACTTC. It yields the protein CASSFQASQETQYF.

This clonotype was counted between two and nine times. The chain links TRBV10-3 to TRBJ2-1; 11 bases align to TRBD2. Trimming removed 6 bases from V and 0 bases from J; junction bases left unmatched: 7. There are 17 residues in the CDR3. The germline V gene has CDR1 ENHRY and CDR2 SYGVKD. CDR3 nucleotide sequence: TGTGCCATCAGAACTAGCGGGGGCACACGCTCCTACAATGAGCAGTTCTTC. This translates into CAIRTSGGTRSYNEQFF.

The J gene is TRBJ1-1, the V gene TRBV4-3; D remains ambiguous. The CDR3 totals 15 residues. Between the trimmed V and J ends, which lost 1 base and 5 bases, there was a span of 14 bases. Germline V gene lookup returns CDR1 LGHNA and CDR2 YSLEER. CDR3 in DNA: TGCGCCAGCAGCCAAGGTGGCGGGCATAGGACTGAAGCTTTCTTT. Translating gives CASSQGGGHRTEAFF.

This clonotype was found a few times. The chain's CDR3 is CASSPAGPNEQFF. CDR3 nucleotides: TGTGCCAGCAGCCCAGCGGGGCCCAATGAGCAGTTCTTC. The rearrangement uses TRBV27 and TRBJ2-1; TRBD2 aligns across 7 bases. The germline V gene has CDR1 MNHEY and CDR2 SMNVEV (reference sequence). CDR3 length: 13 residues. V lost 6 bases, J lost 6 bases, and 5 bases stayed unmatched.

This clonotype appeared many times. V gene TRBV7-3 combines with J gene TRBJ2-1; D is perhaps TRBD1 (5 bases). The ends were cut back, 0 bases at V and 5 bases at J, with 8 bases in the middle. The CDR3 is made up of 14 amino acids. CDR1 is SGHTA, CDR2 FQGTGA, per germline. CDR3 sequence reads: CASSLTGQHNEQFF. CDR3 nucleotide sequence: TGTGCCAGCAGCTTAACGGGGCAGCACAATGAGCAGTTCTTC.

The DNA of the CDR3 is TGTGCCAGCAGCTTGGGCAGGCCAGAGCCCCAGCATTTT. This translates into CASSLGRPEPQHF. This chain joins TRBV7-9 and TRBJ1-5; D is unresolved. CDR3 length equals 13 residues. V was pared by 3 bases and J by 8 bases, with 11 bases between. The germline gives CDR1 SEHNR, CDR2 FQNEAQ (reference sequence).

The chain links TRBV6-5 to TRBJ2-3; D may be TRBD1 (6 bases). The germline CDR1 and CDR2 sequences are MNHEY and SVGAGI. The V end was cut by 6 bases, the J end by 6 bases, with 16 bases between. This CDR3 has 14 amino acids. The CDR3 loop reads CASSTQGPEDTQYF. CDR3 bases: TGTGCCAGCAGCACACAGGGACCTGAGGATACGCAGTATTTT.

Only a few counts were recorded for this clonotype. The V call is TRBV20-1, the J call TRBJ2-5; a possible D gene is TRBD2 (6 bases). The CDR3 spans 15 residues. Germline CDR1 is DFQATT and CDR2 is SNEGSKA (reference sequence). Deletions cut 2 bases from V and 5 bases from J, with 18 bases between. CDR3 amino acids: CSARRSGLREETQYF. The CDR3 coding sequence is TGCAGTGCTAGAAGATCCGGGCTCCGGGAGGAGACCCAGTACTTC.

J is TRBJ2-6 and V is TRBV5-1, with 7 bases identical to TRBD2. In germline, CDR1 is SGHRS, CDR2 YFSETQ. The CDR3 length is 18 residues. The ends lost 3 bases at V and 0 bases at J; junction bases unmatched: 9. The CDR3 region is CASSWAGTTLSGANVLTF. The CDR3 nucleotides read TGCGCCAGCAGCTGGGCCGGGACTACCCTCTCTGGGGCCAACGTCCTGACTTTC. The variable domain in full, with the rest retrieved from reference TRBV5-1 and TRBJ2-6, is KAGVTQTPRYLIKTRGQQVTLSCSPISGHRSVSWYQQTPGQGLQFLFEYFSETQRNKGNFPGRFSGRQFSNSRSEMNVSTLELGDSALYLCASSWAGTTLSGANVLTFGAGSRLTVL.